This TCR beta chain was obtained from a study of control samples from healthy donors and cancer patients. V lost 6 bases and J 2 bases, leaving 14 bases between the germline ends. Germline CDR1 is MNHEY and CDR2 is SMNVEV (reference sequence). The CDR3 has 15 residues. A single count supports this clone. Generated by immunoSEQ multiplex PCR, the TCRdb table keeps only in-frame clones and is missing some. This table has some 110,000 clones, over 85% appearing once. Sequenced material: blood. This clonotype was sampled from a man aged 25-40 years in good health. The J gene is TRBJ1-5, the V gene TRBV27; unclear D gene. Here the CDR3 reads CASSPVYYGNQPQHF. Written as DNA, the CDR3 is TGTGCCAGCAGCCCGGTCTACTATGGCAATCAGCCCCAGCATTTT.